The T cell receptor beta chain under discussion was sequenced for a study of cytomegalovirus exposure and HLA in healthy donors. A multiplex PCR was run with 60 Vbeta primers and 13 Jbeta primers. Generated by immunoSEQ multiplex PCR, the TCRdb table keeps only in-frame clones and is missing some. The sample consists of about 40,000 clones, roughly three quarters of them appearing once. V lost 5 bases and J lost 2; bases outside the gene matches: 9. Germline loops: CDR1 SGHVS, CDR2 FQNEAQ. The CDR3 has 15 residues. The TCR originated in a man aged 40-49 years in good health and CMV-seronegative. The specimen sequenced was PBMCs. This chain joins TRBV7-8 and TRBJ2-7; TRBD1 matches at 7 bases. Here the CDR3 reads CASSKSAGTAYEQYF. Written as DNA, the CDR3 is TGTGCCAGCAGCAAGAGTGCTGGGACAGCCTACGAGCAGTACTTC.